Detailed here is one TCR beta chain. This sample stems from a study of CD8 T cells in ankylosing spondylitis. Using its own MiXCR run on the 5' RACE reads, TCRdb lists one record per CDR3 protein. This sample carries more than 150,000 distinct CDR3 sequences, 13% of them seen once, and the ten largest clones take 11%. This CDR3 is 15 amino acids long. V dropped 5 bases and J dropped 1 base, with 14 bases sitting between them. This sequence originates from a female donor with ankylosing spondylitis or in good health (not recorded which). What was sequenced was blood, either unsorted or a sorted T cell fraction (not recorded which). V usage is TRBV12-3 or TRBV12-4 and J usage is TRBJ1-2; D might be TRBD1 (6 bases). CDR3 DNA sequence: TGTGCCAGCAGTCCCGGGGGCCTGAATAACTATGGCTACACCTTC. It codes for CASSPGGLNNYGYTF.